The clone carrying this T cell receptor (beta chain) was detected only a few times. The antigen is unknown. The data stem from a study of T cell repertoires in cytomegalovirus infection. Study overall: The public TCR beta signatures pointed to both CMV infection and matching HLA type.

The CDR3 runs to 15 residues. Germline V CDR1 and CDR2: LNHDA, SQIVND (reference sequence). V was cut by 3 bases and J by 0 bases, with 12 bases left in between. Findings of the study overall: Carriage of CMV together with the relevant HLA was identifiable through cumulative public TCR beta family frequency. CMV-specific TCR beta clonotypes restricted by HLA-C dominated the ex vivo response.

TCRdb passed the reads through MiXCR, listing each CDR3 protein once. The sample records 500,000 to 600,000 distinct CDR3 sequences, 16% being singletons. What was sequenced was CD8+ T cells from PBMCs. This chain uses TRBV19 with TRBJ2-7, with D tentatively TRBD2 (6 bases). The receptor was derived from a human donor in good health (CMV status not recorded). Some clones in this sample may be carry-over from other donors' samples. As DNA, the CDR3 is TGTGCCAGTAGTATTCCCGGGGGTACCTCCTACGAGCAGTACTTC. Its protein product is CASSIPGGTSYEQYF.